The clone carrying this T cell receptor beta chain has only a few counts. Its antigen remains unidentified. Trimming shortened V by 6 bases and J by 1 base, and 27 bases separated the two germline ends. There are 19 residues in the CDR3. CDR1 and CDR2 (germline): MGHRA, YSYEKL. The PCR employed 60 Vbeta primers together with 13 Jbeta primers. Under the authors' procedure: In a later analysis, 80 million to 100 million unique TCR beta chains included roughly 11 million shared by two or more donors. Sequenced by immunoSEQ multiplex PCR; TCRdb stores in-frame clones only, minus some. Clonal size and the V and J genes are those of that table, whereas D and trimming came from the DNA. The repertoire holds about 140,000 clones, with roughly 80% as singletons. The data derive from a study of cytomegalovirus exposure and HLA in healthy donors. Study-wide results and caveats: In a later analysis, 15,000 to 20,000 TCR beta sequences were associated with HLA alleles at 0.05 false discovery rate.

The J gene is TRBJ1-1, the V gene TRBV4-1; D is unclear. This TCR was sampled from a female donor in good health and CMV-seronegative. Sequencing was performed on PBMCs. The CDR3 protein is CASSQDYPRDPKGNTEAFF. Written as DNA, the CDR3 is TGCGCCAGCAGTCAGGATTACCCCCGGGATCCTAAGGGGAACACTGAAGCTTTCTTT.